The rows below give T cell receptor beta chains drawn from one sample of a study of beta chain features in type 1 diabetes. This table comes from immunoSEQ multiplex PCR, and its TCRdb copy is limited to in-frame clones, with some not included. The sample yields 600,000 to 700,000 clones, 13% seen once. Source material: naive CD4+ T cells from blood. The receptors derive from a man aged 18 to 29 with type 1 diabetes. CDR3s include the opening cysteine and the closing phenylalanine or tryptophan.

14 | TRBJ2-7 | TRBV13 | CASSLGLAAAEQYF
15 | TRBJ2-2 | TRBV7-6 | CASSLIDPSTGELFF
17 | TRBJ1-1 | TRBV27 | CASSSPPWTGVNTEAFF
17 | TRBJ2-7 | TRBV29-1 | CSVAIPRIRDTIYEQYF
11 | TRBJ1-2 | TRBV30 | CAWNFGYGYTF
11 | TRBJ1-2 | TRBV30 | CAWSESIGYTF
13 | TRBJ1-1 | TRBV29-1 | CSAEGQSNTEAFF
12 | TRBJ1-2 | TRBV25-1 | CASSEQGNGYTF
14 | TRBJ2-5 | TRBV18 | CASSPGTFQETQYF
15 | TRBJ2-7 | TRBV6-5 | CASSYEQAGSYEQYF
12 | TRBJ2-3 | TRBV10-1 | CASSPSTDTQYF
13 | TRBJ1-2 | TRBV10-3 | CAISESTDYGYTF
14 | TRBJ2-7 | TRBV2 | CASSDGRASYEQYF
14 | TRBJ1-1 | TRBV5-1 | CASSLEQGGTEAFF
14 | TRBJ1-1 | TRBV7-9 | CASSLEIMNTEAFF
11 | TRBJ2-7 | TRBV19 | CASRTTGEQYF
12 | TRBJ2-3 | TRBV30 | CAWSGGADTQYF
13 | TRBJ1-2 | TRBV5-4 | CASSLVRGLGYTF
14 | TRBJ2-3 | TRBV10-3 | CAIGGGPSTDTQYF
13 | TRBJ2-1 | TRBV6-1 | CASSEVLSGTKFF
16 | TRBJ1-6 | TRBV5-4 | CASSLPQQDRTSPLHF
11 | TRBJ1-2 | TRBV28 | CTTGSNYGYTF
14 | TRBJ1-5 | TRBV6-1 | CASRQDRADQPQHF
13 | TRBJ1-2 | TRBV2 | CASRRAAANGYTF
14 | TRBJ1-6 | TRBV30 | CAWSVKGVNSPLHF
16 | TRBJ2-6 | TRBV6-5 | CASSLRGISGANVLTF
19 | TRBJ2-3 | TRBV7-9 | CASSSKWTSGGPSTDTQYF
16 | TRBJ2-3 | TRBV28 | CASSPGGGVYTDTQYF
17 | TRBJ1-3 | TRBV4-1 | CASSQDYRRAPGNTIYF
14 | TRBJ1-5 | TRBV5-1 | CASSLGAVNQPQHF
12 | TRBJ2-7 | TRBV2 | CASSGQGYEQYF
13 | TRBJ2-4 | TRBV9 | CASSVGQKNIQYF
13 | TRBJ1-2 | TRBV10-3 | CAISESQGSGYTF
14 | TRBJ2-7 | TRBV5-6 | CASSFVRGAYEQYF
16 | TRBJ1-3 | TRBV5-4 | CASSLESLGSGNTIYF
13 | TRBJ2-5 | TRBV2 | CAAGGADRETQYF
15 | TRBJ2-6 | TRBV6-6 | CASSNQASGANVLTF
12 | TRBJ1-2 | TRBV6-6 | CASSLETYGYTF
13 | - | TRBV19 | CASSIGDGYEQYF
17 | TRBJ1-4 | TRBV18 | CASSPPRVIPTGEKLFF
13 | TRBJ2-5 | TRBV25-1 | CASSALSQETQYF
18 | TRBJ1-5 | TRBV21-1 | CASSRATGISASNQPQHF
15 | TRBJ1-6 | TRBV5-1 | CASSPEGGAGSPLHF
14 | TRBJ2-1 | TRBV5-4 | CASSSGQGYDEQFF
17 | TRBJ2-3 | TRBV30 | CAWSAHSIIEGTDTQYF
13 | TRBJ1-1 | TRBV6-5 | CASSLTGNTEAFF
15 | TRBJ1-3 | TRBV6-5 | CASSYQGAPGNTIYF
13 | TRBJ2-3 | TRBV4-1 | CASSWDRGDTQYF
13 | TRBJ1-5 | TRBV2 | CASRDRGNQPQHF
11 | TRBJ1-2 | TRBV20-1 | CSAREGERRTF
15 | TRBJ1-4 | TRBV7-2 | CASSLGQGWNEKLFF
14 | TRBJ1-2 | TRBV25-1 | CASSDTSRGYGYTF
14 | TRBJ2-2 | TRBV5-1 | CASKGGINTGELFF
12 | TRBJ2-7 | TRBV27 | CASSLGGSPQYF
14 | TRBJ1-1 | TRBV29-1 | CSVAGVGLNTEAFF
12 | TRBJ1-2 | TRBV5-1 | CASSLGDYGYTF
15 | TRBJ1-1 | TRBV7-9 | CAESRPDREGTEAFF
17 | TRBJ2-5 | TRBV19 | CASSIIGGGYAQETQYF